Detailed here is one TCR beta chain. The clone's antigen remains unknown. No base quality information exists; no much larger clone differs at one position. The donors belonged to the validation cohort of around 130 subjects, which was separate from the approximately 680-subject first cohort. The receptor library was made with the immunoSEQ multiplex PCR assay. The study's processing was this. To diagnose cytomegalovirus status from the catalog of TCR beta chain sequences, a statistical classification framework was built. TCRdb provides this immuneACCESS table in a form limited to in-frame rearrangements. Some clones are lacking; in checked studies, under half of them reflect an unresolved V gene, and why the rest are absent is not known. The DNA gave D and trimming, while V, J and clone size come from that table. Recorded for this sample are around 200,000 clones; about 86% of them occurred a single time. The leading ten clones occupy 2.5% to 3.5% of the sample.

This entry is derived from a study of cytomegalovirus exposure and HLA in healthy donors (dated by TCRdb to 2015 to 2018). Looking at the study overall: The 500 to 700 repertoires of the first cohort and the 95 to 150 validation repertoires were produced on the same platform, according to a later analysis. The study aimed to test whether signatures of past pathogen exposure could be identified by cataloging public T cell receptors. Along with the approximately 700-subject first cohort, a separate validation cohort of 120 different subjects was used. The study combined high-throughput TCR immunosequencing, statistical association of individual TCRs with disease status, and machine learning to predict cytomegalovirus infection status. The study at large found these results: The validation cohort had no HLA typing available for a later analysis, so co-occurrence within that cohort was assessed over all 130 or so repertoires. The authors suggested that the approach could potentially be extended to other disease states and immunological phenotypes. In a later analysis, TCRs clustered in the first cohort were found to also tend to co-occur in the roughly 120 validation repertoires, with 85% to 95% of cluster scores above 0. In the study, 150 to 200 TCR beta chains were listed as associated with cytomegalovirus. Three of the identified cytomegalovirus-associated TCR beta chains were confirmed in vitro to be specific for cytomegalovirus antigens. The classifier was reported to diagnose cytomegalovirus status with high specificity and sensitivity in both the original and validation cohorts. Most TCR sequences were observed very rarely across donors, whereas some public TCRs were present in many individuals.

The origin of this receptor is a woman aged 18-29 years in good health and CMV-seropositive. Sequencing input: PBMCs.

CDR3 region: CASSSVGATGGLELFF. The nucleotide sequence is TGTGCCAGCAGCTCGGTAGGGGCCACAGGGGGGCTGGAGCTGTTTTTT. The chain couples TRBV5-6 to TRBJ2-2; 8 central bases correspond to TRBD1. From a lookup of the germline V gene, CDR1 and CDR2 are SGHDT and YYEEEE. From cysteine to phenylalanine, the CDR3 is 16 amino acids long. Only the CDR3 part of the read is kept: 48 bases, read in frame from the first base. Clipping removes 3 bases from V and 10 bases from J, with 14 as the unmatched junction base count.